This TCR beta chain was recorded in a study of memory CD4+ T cells and cytomegalovirus serostatus. Study-level results: Median bootstrapped AUC for CMV status was around 0.95 originally, less than 0.93 US-trained. About 40% of the roughly 160 known CMV-associated TCRbeta sequences appeared in CD4+ memory.

In germline, CDR1 is MNHEY, CDR2 SVGAGI. J gave up 3 bases and V 10 bases, and 6 bases lay outside the gene matches. The CDR3 length is 13 residues. Libraries were prepared by immunoSEQ multiplex PCR; TCRdb keeps only in-frame clonotypes and omits some of them. Here the sample spans 55,000 to 65,000 clones, about 80% being singletons. On this clone: Its target is not known.

Single viable CD3+CD4+CD8-CD45RO+ cells were sorted as the memory CD4+ T cells. Material for sequencing was memory CD4+ T cells from blood. The receptor was derived from an adult in good health and CMV-seronegative. J is TRBJ1-5 and V is TRBV6-5, with 7 positions matching TRBD1. The chain's CDR3 is CAIAGQYNQPQHF. In DNA, the CDR3 is TGTGCCATCGCGGGACAGTACAATCAGCCCCAGCATTTT.